This record covers a single T cell receptor beta chain. Unmatched junction bases numbered 4, after V lost 2 bases and J lost 3 bases. The length of the CDR3 is 14 residues. Germline assignment: CDR1 LGHNA and CDR2 YNFKEQ. This record belongs to a study of sequential checkpoint blockade in melanoma. Study summary: Arm A got nivolumab then ipilimumab; arm B the reverse, 1:1. Maintenance nivolumab came after either treatment sequence.

Treatment given: randomized to nivolumab then ipilimumab (arm A) or the reverse (arm B). No patient had prior DNA-damaging chemotherapy. Live CD3+CD8+ CD19− CD56− cells were sorted from PBMCs. Data came from immunoSEQ multiplex PCR; TCRdb stores just in-frame clones and leaves some out. The data show 13,000 or so clones, with over 75% seen just once and approximately 7.8% held by the top ten. This TCR was recovered from a human donor with melanoma. The specimen comprised CD8+ T cells sorted from blood (inferred from file names), sampled from a patient given nivolumab and ipilimumab in sequence. V is TRBV4-2 and J is TRBJ2-7, with 7 bases matching TRBD2. This CDR3 is CASSQIPSGYEQYF. For the CDR3, the DNA is TGTGCCAGCAGCCAAATACCTAGCGGCTACGAGCAGTACTTC.